This T cell receptor beta chain was found in a study of blood T cell repertoires in COVID-19. The overall study: Donors in the United States, Italy and Spain gave samples during acute or convalescent COVID-19. From T cells, B-cell-depleted T cells, or PBMCs came the material, which was cDNA or gDNA.

The CDR3 runs to 16 residues. CDR1 is SGHAT and CDR2 is FQNNGV in the germline V gene. V was pared by 8 bases and J by 6 bases, with 9 bases of the junction left unmatched. Per the authors' pipeline: The authors estimated nucleated cell counts from reference gene primer amplification. Produced via immunoSEQ multiplex PCR; TCRdb's table is partial and in-frame only. The V and J calls and clone size were taken over from that table, and D and trimming were inferred from the DNA. This repertoire shows roughly 100,000 clones, roughly 80% found once; its top ten account for around 13%. The TCR comes from a human donor in a cohort sampled during active COVID-19. The V gene is TRBV11-2, the J gene TRBJ2-2, with 13 nucleotides matching TRBD2. Sequencing was carried out using peripheral blood. The CDR3 region is CASRTAGTSGAGELFF. Here the CDR3 DNA reads TGTGCCAGCCGAACCGCCGGGACTAGCGGGGCCGGGGAGCTGTTTTTT.